This T cell receptor beta chain was identified during a study of blood T cell repertoires in COVID-19. Study context: Samples taken during acute and convalescent COVID-19 were collected in the United States, Italy and Spain.

V dropped 4 bases and J dropped 0 bases, with 6 bases sitting between them. Germline V CDR1 and CDR2: SGHDN, FVKESK. The CDR3 has 13 residues. Original methodology: Estimates of nucleated cell counts were drawn from the amplification of reference gene primers. Libraries were prepared by immunoSEQ multiplex PCR; TCRdb keeps only in-frame clonotypes and omits some of them. The V and J calls and clone size come from that table; D and trimming were worked out from the DNA. The sample has 100,000 to 150,000 clones, about three quarters seen once. Input material: peripheral blood. The receptor's source is a woman between 65 and 79 years old with acute or convalescent COVID-19. This sequence joins TRBV14 and TRBJ1-2; D is possibly TRBD1 (6 bases). DNA for the CDR3: TGTGCCAGCAGCCGGACAGCTAACTATGGCTACACCTTC. Protein product: CASSRTANYGYTF.